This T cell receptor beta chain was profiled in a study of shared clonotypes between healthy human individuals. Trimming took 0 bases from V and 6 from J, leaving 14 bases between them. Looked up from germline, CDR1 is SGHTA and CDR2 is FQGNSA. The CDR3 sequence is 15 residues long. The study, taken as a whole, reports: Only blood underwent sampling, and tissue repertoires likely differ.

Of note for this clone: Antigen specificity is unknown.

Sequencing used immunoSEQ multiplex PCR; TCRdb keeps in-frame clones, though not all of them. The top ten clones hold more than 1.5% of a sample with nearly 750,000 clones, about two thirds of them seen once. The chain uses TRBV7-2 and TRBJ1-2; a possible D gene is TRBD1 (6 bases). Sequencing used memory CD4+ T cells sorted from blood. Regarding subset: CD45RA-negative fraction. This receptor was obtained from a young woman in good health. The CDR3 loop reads CASSLAPGQWDGYTF. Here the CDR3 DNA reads TGTGCCAGCAGCTTAGCCCCAGGACAGTGGGATGGCTACACCTTC. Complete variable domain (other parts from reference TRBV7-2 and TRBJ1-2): GAGVSQSPSNKVTEKGKDVELRCDPISGHTALYWYRQSLGQGLEFLIYFQGNSAPDKSGLPSDRFSAERTGGSVSTLTIQRTQQEDSAVYLCASSLAPGQWDGYTFGSGTRLTVV.